Listed here are 10 T cell receptor beta chains from one sample, sequenced in a study of CD8 T cells in Susac syndrome. Reverse transcription used roughly 0.5 to 1 ug RNA and random hexamers. TCRdb re-called the immunoSEQ multiplex PCR reads with MiXCR, one entry per CDR3 protein. The top ten hold 0.14% of the sample, which has about 140,000 distinct CDR3 sequences, 85% to 95% seen once. Input material: CD4+ T cells from PBMCs. The receptors here all came from a human donor with Susac syndrome.

This rearrangement joins TRBV5-1 to TRBJ2-1; the match to TRBD2 covers 12 bases. Germline V gives CDR1 SGHRS, CDR2 YFSETQ. CDR3 length: 16 residues. Germline trimming cut 0 bases from V and 9 bases from J; bases unmatched to any gene: 7. CDR3 nucleotide sequence: TGCGCCAGCAGCTTGGCCCGACTAGCGGGAGTAAGTGAGCAGTTCTTC. Residues: CASSLARLAGVSEQFF.

V gene TRBV20-1 combines with J gene TRBJ2-5; possibly TRBD1 or TRBD2 for D (6 bases each). The germline V gene encodes CDR1 DFQATT and CDR2 SNEGSKA (reference sequence). The CDR3 totals 16 residues. Trimming removed 5 bases at V and 0 bases at J, with 19 bases between. This CDR3 reads CSAEGGLARNQETQYF. The CDR3 DNA follows: TGCAGTGCTGAGGGGGGCTTAGCGCGAAACCAAGAGACCCAGTACTTC.

The chain carries TRBV3-1 and TRBJ2-1, with 10 bases lining up with TRBD1. This CDR3 is built from 16 residues. With V trimmed by 4 bases and J by 3 bases, 6 bases remained unmatched. Looked up from germline, CDR1 is LGHDT and CDR2 is YNNKEL (reference sequence). The CDR3, as DNA: TGTGCCAGCAGCCGCGGAGGACAGGGGGTCTACAATGAGCAGTTCTTC. It encodes CASSRGGQGVYNEQFF.

The chain joins TRBV9 to TRBJ2-5; 7 bases fit TRBD1. This CDR3 has 17 amino acids. Germline V gene sequence: CDR1 SGDLS, CDR2 YYNGEE. V shed 0 bases and J 2 bases; nucleotides not matched to a gene: 10. In nucleotides, the CDR3 is TGTGCCAGCAGCGTAGGTCCTTTAGGGGGCGGTCAAGAGACCCAGTACTTC. This encodes CASSVGPLGGGQETQYF. Drawing the rest from reference TRBV9 and TRBJ2-5, the complete variable domain is DSGVTQTPKHLITATGQRVTLRCSPRSGDLSVYWYQQSLDQGLQFLIQYYNGEERAKGNILERFSAQQFPDLHSELNLSSLELGDSALYFCASSVGPLGGGQETQYFGPGTRLLVL.

The chain joins TRBV7-9 to TRBJ2-1; D is tentatively TRBD1 or TRBD2 (7 bases each). The CDR3 runs to 15 residues. From germline, CDR1 is SEHNR and CDR2 FQNEAQ (reference sequence). The V end was cut by 2 bases, the J end by 3 bases, with 11 bases between. CDR3 in amino acids: CASSLQGGNYNEQFF. CDR3 bases: TGTGCCAGCAGCTTACAGGGGGGGAACTACAATGAGCAGTTCTTC.

V and J are TRBV12-3 or TRBV12-4 and TRBJ2-3, with D possibly TRBD2 on 5 matching bases. V was pared by 5 bases and J by 2 bases, with 11 bases between. This CDR3 contains 14 residues. CDR3 sequence reads: CASSPRLPTDTQYF. CDR3 DNA: TGTGCCAGCAGTCCCCGACTACCCACAGATACGCAGTATTTT.

The chain carries TRBV18 and TRBJ2-1; 7 nucleotides align to TRBD1. Germline CDR1 and CDR2: KGHSH and LQKENI. This CDR3 is 16 amino acids long. V dropped 5 bases and J dropped 0; count of bases not matched to a gene: 7. The CDR3 region is CASSSLGTASYNEQFF. CDR3 bases: TGTGCCAGCTCATCCTTGGGGACAGCCTCCTACAATGAGCAGTTCTTC.

The chain links TRBV7-2 to TRBJ1-5; D might be TRBD1 (5 bases). The CDR3 totals 15 residues. Germline CDR1 SGHTA, CDR2 FQGNSA. V gave up 0 bases and J gave up 3 bases, with 9 bases separating them. CDR3 DNA sequence: TGTGCCAGCAGCTTAGCCCGGGGGGACAATCAGCCCCAGCATTTT. Translation: CASSLARGDNQPQHF.

The rearrangement uses TRBV4-1 and TRBJ2-7, with 7 bases fitting TRBD1. Unmatched junction bases numbered 6, after V lost 1 base and J lost 6 bases. Germline lookup yields CDR1 MGHRA and CDR2 YSYEKL. This CDR3 is 14 amino acids long. CDR3 sequence reads: CASSQVTGWSEQYF. The CDR3 nucleotides read TGCGCCAGCAGCCAAGTGACAGGGTGGAGCGAGCAGTACTTC.

V is TRBV7-9 and J is TRBJ1-4, with D possibly being TRBD1 (5 bases). The CDR3 spans 15 residues. V was pared by 5 bases and J by 11 bases, with 21 bases between. CDR1 is SEHNR, CDR2 FQNEAQ, per germline (reference sequence). CDR3 DNA: TGTGCCAGCAGCCTGGATCGAGCCCAGGGCGGGAAACTGTTTTTT. It yields the protein CASSLDRAQGGKLFF.